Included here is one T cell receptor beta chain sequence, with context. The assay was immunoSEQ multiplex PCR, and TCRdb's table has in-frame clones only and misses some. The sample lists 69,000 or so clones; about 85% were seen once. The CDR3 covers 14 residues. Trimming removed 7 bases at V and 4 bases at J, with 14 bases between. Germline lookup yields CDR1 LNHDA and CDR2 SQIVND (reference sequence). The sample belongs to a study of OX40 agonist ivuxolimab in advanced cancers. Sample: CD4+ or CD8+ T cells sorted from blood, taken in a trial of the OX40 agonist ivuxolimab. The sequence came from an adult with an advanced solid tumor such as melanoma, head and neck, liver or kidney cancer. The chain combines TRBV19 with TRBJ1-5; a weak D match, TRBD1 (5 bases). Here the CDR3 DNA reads TGTGCCAGTATGCCCCAGGAGGGGAATCAGCCCCAGCATTTT. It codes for CASMPQEGNQPQHF.